The clone carrying this T cell receptor beta chain was recorded a few times. With 8 bases removed from V and 4 bases from J, the gap between germline ends came to 15 bases. There are 14 residues in the CDR3. Germline V gene sequence: CDR1 MNHEY, CDR2 SVGAGI. Constant-region reverse primers amplified full-length variable regions, followed by semi-nested Nested Universal Primer A PCR. In TCRdb, the 5' RACE reads were re-called with MiXCR into one record per CDR3 protein. Among about 50,000 distinct CDR3 sequences listed, 17% were seen once. The chain has TRBV6-5 and TRBJ2-1, with no clear D. What was sequenced was naive CD4+ T cells sorted from blood. This sample's subset: naive CD4+ T cells, CD4+CD45RA+CD25-. This TCR was sampled from a female donor with breast cancer. CDR3 sequence reads: CASVRFGRYNEQFF. Here the CDR3 DNA reads TGTGCCAGCGTCAGGTTTGGCCGATACAATGAGCAGTTCTTC.